These 9 T cell receptor delta chains were all obtained from the same sample, sequenced in a study of γδ T cells in repeated Plasmodium falciparum infection. Bulk repertoires came from Vgamma9/Vdelta2+ or Vdelta2-negative gammadelta T cells flow-sorted from PBMC. TCRdb re-identified clones in the multiplex PCR reads via CATT. The table records about 48,000 delta-chain clones, 1.6% of them present only once. The sequencing sample was made of gamma-delta T cells from blood. These receptors originate from a pool of human donors (malaria-infected and uninfected, not separated).

This clone occurred many times. Since a far larger clone is one base different, this is likely a read error. This sample includes further DNA sequences coding for the same CDR3. The V and J genes are TRDV3 and TRDJ1; D gene uncertain. Trimming cost V 1 base and J 0 bases, with 21 bases left between them. CDR1 and CDR2 (germline): TVYSNPD, GDNSRS (reference sequence). The CDR3 is 17 amino acids. Here the CDR3 reads CAFKGLWRGGYTDKLIF. The CDR3 region has the DNA TGTGCCTTTAAAGGGCTGTGGAGGGGTGGGTACACCGATAAACTCATCTTT.

This clone was counted ten times or more. Translating this DNA gives a protein that differs at residue 10 from the TCRdb one, which belongs to a much larger clone; a read error is likely, and the protein shown is this translation. The rearrangement links TRDV1 to TRDJ1; the match to TRDD3 covers 7 bases. There are 15 residues in the CDR3. Germline-derived CDR1 and CDR2 are TSWWSYY and QGS. Trimming took 4 bases from V and 9 from J; bases not matched to a gene: 14. In DNA form, the CDR3 reads TGTGCTCTTGGGGTCTTGGGGTACCTGGGGGGACAACTCATCTTT. Amino acids: CALGVLGYLGGQLIF.

This clone was detected a few times. The protein that TCRdb holds for this DNA derives from a much larger clone and differs from the translated DNA at residue 8, which likely indicates a read error; the protein shown here is translated from the DNA. The CDR3 loop reads CALGELEPSRSFITDKLIF. The CDR3 nucleotides read TGTGCTCTTGGGGAACTAGAGCCGTCCCGGTCCTTTATTACCGATAAACTCATCTTT. V usage is TRDV1 and J usage is TRDJ1; no clear D gene. The J gene is not listed in TCRdb, so it was assigned here from a DNA match to germline. Germline lookup yields CDR1 TSWWSYY and CDR2 QGS. This CDR3 is 19 amino acids long. V was clipped by 0 bases and J by 2 bases, with 22 bases between them.

Notes on this clone: This likely stems from a read error, as it lies one base from a far larger clone. Other DNA sequences of this sample code for an identical CDR3. This sequence joins TRDV1 and TRDJ1; 8 nucleotides align to TRDD3. No J gene is reported in TCRdb; it was inferred here by comparing the DNA with germline. The CDR3 contains 18 residues. CDR1 and CDR2 from the germline V gene are TSWWSYY and QGS. The V segment lost 3 bases and the J segment 2 bases; nucleotides outside the gene matches: 14. This chain's CDR3 is CALGERGAGILGTDKLIF. CDR3 in DNA: TGTGCTCTTGGGGAGCGTGGAGCGGGGATACTGGGTACCGATAAACTCATCTTT.

A word on this clone: TCRdb records a much larger clone's protein for this DNA, with a difference at residue 9 that likely arises from a read error; the protein given is the translation of the DNA. The chain is built from TRDV1 and TRDJ1, with 8 bases matching TRDD3. The J gene comes from matching the DNA to germline here; TCRdb lacks it. This CDR3 spans 18 amino acids. The V gene's germline CDR1 is TSWWSYY and CDR2 QGS. DNA for the CDR3: TGTGCTCTTTGGGAACCCGGCTTACCGGGGGATAAAACCGATAAACTCATCTTT. The encoded protein is CALWEPGLPGDKTDKLIF.

Regarding this clone: For this DNA, TCRdb reports the protein of a much larger clone, which diverges at residue 18, most likely from a read error; the protein presented here is translated directly from the DNA. The V segment is TRDV1, and no J call was made; the listed D gene, TRDD3, was not tested against the DNA. CDR3 size: 20 residues. In germline, CDR1 is TSWWSYY, CDR2 QGS. This CDR3 reads CALGEPTTFLLWGTTDKPIF. CDR3 nucleotides: TGTGCTCTTGGGGAACCAACGACCTTCCTCCTCTGGGGGACGACCGATAAACCCATCTTT.

At least ten counts were recorded for this clone. The chain employs TRDV1 and TRDJ1; 9 bases line up with TRDD3. Germline V gives CDR1 TSWWSYY, CDR2 QGS. The CDR3 has 27 amino acids. The V segment lost 2 bases and the J segment 2 bases; nucleotides outside the gene matches: 39. The CDR3 sequence: CALGERTRSIRGYEPGLTGVGTDKLIF. In nucleotides, the CDR3 is TGTGCTCTTGGGGAAAGGACACGCTCCATTAGGGGATACGAGCCTGGTTTGACCGGGGTAGGGACCGATAAACTCATCTTT.

By sample fraction, this clone is medium-sized. The CDR3: CACDTLGDSTDKLIF. As DNA, the CDR3 is TGTGCCTGTGACACCCTGGGGGATTCAACCGATAAACTCATCTTT. This chain joins TRDV2 and TRDJ1; TRDD3 aligns across 9 bases. Germline lookup yields CDR1 GEAIGNYY and CDR2 EKD. V was clipped by 0 bases and J by 2 bases; unmatched bases: 3. The CDR3 runs 15 residues.

This clone was seen repeatedly, ten times or more. This probably arose from a read error, given a far larger clone one base away. Other DNA sequences from this sample encode an identical CDR3 as well. The chain combines TRDV1 with TRDJ1, with TRDD3 identical over 9 bases. CDR3 length: 19 residues. J was trimmed by 5 bases and V by 2 bases; bases with no gene match: 18. Germline V lookup: CDR1 TSWWSYY, CDR2 QGS. In DNA form, the CDR3 reads TGTGCTCTTGGGGAAAGGATCACTAGGGGGATACCGCCCACTGATAAACTCATCTTT. It yields the protein CALGERITRGIPPTDKLIF.